Listed here are 24 T cell receptor beta chains from one sample, sequenced in a study of T cell repertoires in cytomegalovirus infection (dated by TCRdb to between 2018 and 2021). The instrument was an Illumina HiSeq 1500. TCRdb passed the public sequencing reads through fastp at Q25 and MiXCR, retaining productive beta sequences. Identical CDR3 proteins give one entry, which carries the most common genes and DNA. The sample data list about 160,000 distinct CDR3 sequences, and roughly a fifth of these were observed just once. Of the sample, roughly 25% falls within the top ten clones. The treatment or condition label, as the study defines it: in vitro stimulation with specific CMV peptide epitopes to enrich CMV-specific T cells. For these TCRs, the target antigens are not known. The input for sequencing was CD8+ T cells from cultured PBMCs, taken from culture after CMV antigen stimulation. The receptor source for this set is a human donor in good health (CMV status not recorded). Some clones in this sample may be carry-over from other donors' samples.

The chain links TRBV7-2 to TRBJ2-4, with 7 positions matching TRBD2. The V segment lost 4 bases and the J segment 0 bases; nucleotides outside the gene matches: 6. Germline CDR1 reads SGHTA; CDR2 reads FQGNSA. The CDR3 is made up of 16 amino acids. The CDR3 spells CASSWRGGGAKNIQYF. The CDR3 nucleotides are TGTGCCAGCAGCTGGAGGGGCGGGGGAGCCAAAAACATTCAGTACTTC.

This clonotype occurred a few times. The CDR3 protein is CASSPGTGFGEQYF. In DNA, the CDR3 is TGTGCCAGCAGCCCGGGGACAGGTTTCGGCGAGCAGTACTTC. The J gene is TRBJ2-7, the V gene TRBV7-6, with 8 bases matching TRBD1. The ends lost 5 bases at V and 6 bases at J; junction bases unmatched: 9. Per the germline V gene, CDR1 is SGHVS and CDR2 is FNYEAQ. The CDR3 consists of 14 residues.

J is TRBJ1-2 and V is TRBV5-6; TRBD1 matches 7 bases. After removal of 9 bases from V and 7 bases from J, the junction contained 6 bases not matched to a gene. Germline CDR1 reads SGHDT; CDR2 reads YYEEEE. The CDR3 loop spans 11 amino acids. The CDR3, as DNA: TGTGCCACAGGGGAGGGGGCTGGCTACACCTTC. As protein: CATGEGAGYTF.

The chain joins TRBV5-6 to TRBJ2-2; D is uncertain. The CDR3 runs 13 residues. The V gene lost 3 bases and the J gene lost 6 bases, with 9 bases spanning the gap. The V gene's germline CDR1 is SGHDT and CDR2 YYEEEE. The CDR3 DNA reads TGTGCCAGCAGCTGGACGACCCCCGGGGAGCTGTTTTTT. This encodes CASSWTTPGELFF.

The genes are TRBV7-9 and TRBJ1-2, with TRBD1 identical over 10 bases. With 3 bases clipped from V and 4 bases from J, the junction kept 11 bases outside the gene matches. The CDR3 sequence is 17 residues long. CDR1 and CDR2 (germline): SEHNR, FQNEAQ (reference sequence). In DNA form, the CDR3 reads TGTGCCAGCAGCTTGCCCGGGACAGGGGAAGTTTCCTATGGCTACACCTTC. Translating gives CASSLPGTGEVSYGYTF.

In this sample, this clonotype turned up a few times. The chain links TRBV28 to TRBJ1-1, with a tentative D call TRBD1 (6 bases). V was cut by 2 bases and J by 5 bases, with 15 bases left in between. CDR1 is MDHEN, CDR2 SYDVKM, per germline. The CDR3 extends over 15 amino acids. DNA of the CDR3: TGTGCCAGCAGTTTAACCAGGGGCGCGGGTACTGAAGCTTTCTTT. This encodes CASSLTRGAGTEAFF.

This clonotype has a handful of counts. The chain employs TRBV19 and TRBJ1-1; D call uncertain. CDR1 and CDR2 (germline): LNHDA, SQIVND (reference sequence). This CDR3 has 15 residues. V was cut by 2 bases and J by 5 bases, with 15 bases left in between. CDR3 in DNA: TGTGCCAGTAGTATAAGTCTTACGTGGGGAACTGAAGCTTTCTTT. It translates to CASSISLTWGTEAFF. Full variable domain (rest looked up from reference TRBV19 and TRBJ1-1): DGGITQSPKYLFRKEGQNVTLSCEQNLNHDAMYWYRQDPGQGLRLIYYSQIVNDFQKGDIAEGYSVSREKKESFPLTVTSAQKNPTAFYLCASSISLTWGTEAFFGQGTRLTVV.

This clonotype was found a few times. V and J are TRBV4-1 and TRBJ2-7, with D perhaps TRBD1 (6 bases). The CDR3 sequence is 14 residues long. V shed 1 base and J shed 2 bases, with 9 bases lying between them. Germline V gives CDR1 MGHRA, CDR2 YSYEKL. In DNA form, the CDR3 reads TGCGCCAGCAGCCAAGGGAGACAGGCCTACGAGCAGTACTTC. It translates to CASSQGRQAYEQYF.

The chain links TRBV2 to TRBJ2-2, with unresolved D. This CDR3 is 17 amino acids long. The V end lost 4 bases, the J end lost 6 bases, and 21 bases lay between the germline ends. Germline values: CDR1 SNHLY, CDR2 FYNNEI. CDR3 region: CASSGGRAEVLAGELFF. The CDR3 DNA sequence: TGTGCCAGCAGTGGCGGCCGGGCAGAGGTGCTGGCCGGGGAGCTGTTTTTT. The whole variable domain, filled in from reference TRBV2 and TRBJ2-2, reads EPEVTQTPSHQVTQMGQEVILRCVPISNHLYFYWYRQILGQKVEFLVSFYNNEISEKSEIFDDQFSVERPDGSNFTLKIRSTKLEDSAMYFCASSGGRAEVLAGELFFGEGSRLTVL.

The rearrangement joins TRBV7-8 to TRBJ1-1, with a possible D match to TRBD1 (5 bases). Germline V lookup: CDR1 SGHVS, CDR2 FQNEAQ. Trimming took off 8 bases at V and 4 bases at J, with 11 bases between the two ends. There are 12 residues in the CDR3. DNA for the CDR3: TGTGCCAGCTCGGGGCATGGCACTGAAGCTTTCTTT. Encoded protein: CASSGHGTEAFF.

In its sample, this clonotype was seen a few times. The genes are TRBV5-6 and TRBJ2-3; 8 nucleotides line up with TRBD1. The germline gives CDR1 SGHDT, CDR2 YYEEEE. This CDR3 region has 18 residues. J lost 0 bases, V lost 3 bases, and 12 bases had no gene match. The chain's CDR3 is CASSYGQGTVPSTDTQYF. The CDR3 region has the DNA TGTGCCAGCAGCTATGGACAGGGCACGGTCCCCAGCACAGATACGCAGTATTTT.

In its sample, this clonotype was seen many times. This chain links TRBV7-9 with TRBJ1-5; unclear D gene. V was pared by 2 bases and J by 7 bases, with 6 bases between. This CDR3 spans 12 amino acids. Germline V CDR1 and CDR2: SEHNR, FQNEAQ (reference sequence). CDR3 sequence (DNA): TGTGCCAGCAGCTTACCCGGCCAGCCCCAGCATTTT. Translating it yields CASSLPGQPQHF.

CDR3 sequence: CASSLETGNPYEQYF. In nucleotides, the CDR3 is TGTGCCAGCAGCTTAGAAACAGGGAATCCCTACGAGCAGTACTTC. This sequence joins TRBV7-8 and TRBJ2-7; possible D gene TRBD1, 6 bases. The CDR3 length is 15 residues. Trimming stripped 1 base from V and 2 bases from J, with 12 bases between. Germline V gives CDR1 SGHVS, CDR2 FQNEAQ.

V and J are TRBV11-2 and TRBJ2-3; no clear D gene. The CDR3 totals 13 residues. Looked up from germline, CDR1 is SGHAT and CDR2 is FQNNGV. Trimming took off 0 bases at V and 10 bases at J, with 11 bases between the two ends. Written as DNA, the CDR3 is TGTGCCAGCAGCTTAGAATTACCTGGGGCGCAGTATTTT. It yields the protein CASSLELPGAQYF.

This clonotype occurred a few times. This chain uses TRBV14 with TRBJ1-2; a possible D gene is TRBD1 (6 bases). This CDR3 comprises 15 residues. V dropped 0 bases and J dropped 4 bases, with 12 bases sitting between them. Germline assignment: CDR1 SGHDN and CDR2 FVKESK. In DNA form, the CDR3 reads TGTGCCAGCAGCCAAGAAGGTGGGGGGGCCTATGGCTACACCTTC. Amino acid sequence: CASSQEGGGAYGYTF.

A few counts support this clonotype. The V and J genes are TRBV10-3 and TRBJ1-1; D is undetermined. Germline lookup yields CDR1 ENHRY and CDR2 SYGVKD. This CDR3 region has 15 residues. Between the trimmed V and J ends, which lost 8 bases and 2 bases, there was a span of 18 bases. CDR3 amino acids: CAILTWAGGNTEAFF. CDR3 coding DNA: TGTGCCATCTTAACGTGGGCGGGCGGTAACACTGAAGCTTTCTTT.

The chain employs TRBV6-1 and TRBJ2-1; 15 bases match TRBD2. The CDR3 totals 18 residues. Germline trimming cut 3 bases from V and 3 bases from J; bases unmatched to any gene: 6. Germline lookup yields CDR1 MNHNS and CDR2 SASEGT. The CDR3 region is CASSERRTSGGDYNEQFF. The CDR3 region has the DNA TGTGCCAGCAGTGAGAGACGGACTAGCGGGGGGGACTACAATGAGCAGTTCTTC.

A few counts support this clonotype. The CDR3 is CASSYLGDNQPQHF. DNA of the CDR3: TGTGCCAGCAGTTACCTAGGGGACAATCAGCCCCAGCATTTT. The chain has TRBV6-6 and TRBJ1-5, with TRBD1 as a possible D gene (5 bases). The CDR3 has 14 amino acids. CDR1 and CDR2 from the germline V gene are MNHNY and SVGAGI (reference sequence). Trimming left V 2 bases short and J 3 bases short, with 8 bases between.

The chain has TRBV5-6 and TRBJ1-6, with 8 bases aligning to TRBD1. V was clipped by 4 bases and J by 8 bases; unmatched bases: 17. From germline, CDR1 is SGHDT and CDR2 YYEEEE. The CDR3 is made up of 18 amino acids. The CDR3 protein is CASSSGTDNRGVDSPLHF. The CDR3 bases are TGTGCCAGCAGCAGCGGAACCGATAACAGGGGGGTGGATTCACCCCTCCACTTT.

This clonotype was picked up a small number of times. The chain uses TRBV11-2 and TRBJ2-1, with 7 bases fitting TRBD1. Per germline, CDR1 SGHAT and CDR2 FQNNGV. The length of the CDR3 is 15 residues. V trimming: 7 bases; J trimming: 6 bases; junction bases outside the gene matches: 12. In DNA form, the CDR3 reads TGTGCCAGCACCGAAACGGGGCCAGGGGGCAATGAGCAGTTCTTC. This gives the protein CASTETGPGGNEQFF.

This clonotype turned up a few times. This chain uses TRBV12-3 or TRBV12-4 with TRBJ2-7; unclear D gene. V was trimmed by 2 bases and J by 4 bases, leaving 12 bases between them. The CDR3 totals 14 residues. For the CDR3, the DNA is TGTGCCAGCAGTTTAATTTTGGGTGCGTACGAGCAGTACTTC. Its protein product is CASSLILGAYEQYF.

J is TRBJ2-1 and V is TRBV6-2 or TRBV6-3; perhaps TRBD1 as D (6 bases). V lost 6 bases to trimming and J lost 1 base, with 19 bases between them. There are 17 residues in the CDR3. Germline CDR1 is MNHEY and CDR2 is SVGEGT. For the CDR3, the DNA is TGTGCCAGCAGCGCGGCAGGGCAGGGGATTTCCTACAATGAGCAGTTCTTC. It yields the protein CASSAAGQGISYNEQFF.

The chain has TRBV2 and TRBJ1-5; TRBD1 is a possible D gene (5 bases). In germline, CDR1 is SNHLY, CDR2 FYNNEI. V lost 8 bases, J lost 4 bases, and 18 bases lay in between. The CDR3 has 15 residues. CDR3 region: CASGRGDSFNQPQHF. DNA of the CDR3: TGTGCCAGCGGGCGTGGAGACAGCTTTAATCAGCCCCAGCATTTT.

This clonotype was seen just once. The CDR3 loop is CASSPIEGPYEQYF. The CDR3 nucleotides are TGTGCCAGCAGCCCCATTGAGGGCCCCTACGAGCAGTACTTC. The rearrangement joins TRBV5-6 to TRBJ2-7; maybe TRBD2 (5 bases). This CDR3 is built from 14 residues. Trimming removed 4 bases from V and 2 bases from J, with 13 bases in between. In germline, CDR1 is SGHDT, CDR2 YYEEEE.